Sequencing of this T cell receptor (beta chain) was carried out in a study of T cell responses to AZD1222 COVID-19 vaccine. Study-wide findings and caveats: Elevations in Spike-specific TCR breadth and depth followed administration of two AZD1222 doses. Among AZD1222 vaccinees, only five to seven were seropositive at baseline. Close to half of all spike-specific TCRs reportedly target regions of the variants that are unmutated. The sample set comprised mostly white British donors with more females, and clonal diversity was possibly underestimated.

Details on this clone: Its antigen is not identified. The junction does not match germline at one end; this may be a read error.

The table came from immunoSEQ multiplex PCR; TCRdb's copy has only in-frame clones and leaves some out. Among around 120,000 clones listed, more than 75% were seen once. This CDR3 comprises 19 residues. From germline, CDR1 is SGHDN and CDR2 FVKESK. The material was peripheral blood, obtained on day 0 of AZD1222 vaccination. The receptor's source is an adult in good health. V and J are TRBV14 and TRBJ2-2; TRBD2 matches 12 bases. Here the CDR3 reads CASSQDPGLAGQEHRGAVF. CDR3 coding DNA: TGTGCCAGCAGCCAAGATCCGGGACTAGCGGGTCAAGAACACCGGGGAGCTGTTTTT.